These 13 T cell receptor beta chains share one sample of origin, sequenced in a study of cytomegalovirus exposure and HLA in healthy donors. Primers included in the PCR were 60 Vbeta and 13 Jbeta primers. Clones were sequenced by immunoSEQ multiplex PCR, and TCRdb holds only the in-frame ones, with some missing. The repertoire consists of over 150,000 clones, with around 88% occurring once and the leading ten covering 0.65% to 0.9%. Sequenced input: PBMCs. These receptors all stem from a woman in her twenties or thirties in good health and CMV-seronegative.

This chain joins TRBV4-3 and TRBJ2-1; 10 nucleotides align to TRBD2. J was trimmed by 7 bases and V by 1 base; bases with no gene match: 4. Germline V gene lookup returns CDR1 LGHNA and CDR2 YSLEER. The length of the CDR3 is 15 residues. CDR3 DNA sequence: TGCGCCAGCAGCCAAGCCCAGCGGGGGGGGAATGAGCAGTTCTTC. It is translated as CASSQAQRGGNEQFF.

The chain joins TRBV18 to TRBJ2-1; 9 bases are shared with TRBD1. V shed 3 bases and J 9 bases; nucleotides not matched to a gene: 6. The CDR3 sequence is 14 residues long. The germline CDR1 and CDR2 sequences are KGHSH and LQKENI. The CDR3 loop reads CASSPVDRGGEQFF. The CDR3 DNA sequence: TGTGCCAGCTCACCGGTAGACAGGGGGGGTGAGCAGTTCTTC.

The V gene is TRBV19, the J gene TRBJ2-1; 13 bases are a match to TRBD2. From germline, CDR1 is LNHDA and CDR2 SQIVND (reference sequence). This CDR3 has 15 amino acids. With 5 bases clipped from V and 9 bases from J, the junction kept 7 bases outside the gene matches. CDR3 nucleotide sequence: TGTGCCAGTAGTCTTTTCGGACTAGCGGGAGCTGAGCAGTTCTTC. It encodes CASSLFGLAGAEQFF. Full variable domain (outside the CDR3, taken from reference TRBV19 and TRBJ2-1): DGGITQSPKYLFRKEGQNVTLSCEQNLNHDAMYWYRQDPGQGLRLIYYSQIVNDFQKGDIAEGYSVSREKKESFPLTVTSAQKNPTAFYLCASSLFGLAGAEQFFGPGTRLTVL.

This clone was recorded once. This rearrangement joins TRBV5-6 to TRBJ2-4; 12 nucleotides agree with TRBD1. The CDR3 is made up of 16 amino acids. The germline CDR1 and CDR2 sequences are SGHDT and YYEEEE. Trimming cost V 3 bases and J 6 bases; bases outside gene matches: 7. The DNA for the CDR3 is TGTGCCAGCAGCTCTCCCCCGGGACAGGGGGCAAACATTCAGTACTTC. As protein: CASSSPPGQGANIQYF.

The chain joins TRBV15 to TRBJ2-7; no reliable D call. CDR3 length equals 12 residues. Germline CDR1 and CDR2: LNHNV and YYDKDF (reference sequence). The V and J ends lost 5 bases and 9 bases respectively, with 14 bases between them. In nucleotides, the CDR3 is TGTGCCACCAGCCCTCCCGGGTTGGGGCAGTACTTC. Its protein product is CATSPPGLGQYF.

This chain connects TRBV28 to TRBJ2-7; a weak D match, TRBD1 (5 bases). The CDR3 runs 13 residues. Germline-derived CDR1 and CDR2 are MDHEN and SYDVKM. Trimming cost V 3 bases and J 3 bases, with 9 bases left between them. CDR3 DNA sequence: TGTGCCAGCAGTTTGTGGCAGGGCTACGAGCAGTACTTC. Translating gives CASSLWQGYEQYF.

The rearrangement links TRBV7-2 to TRBJ1-4; D not resolved. Trimming took 5 bases from V and 7 from J, leaving 11 bases between them. There are 13 residues in the CDR3. Germline V lookup: CDR1 SGHTA, CDR2 FQGNSA. The CDR3 DNA reads TGTGCCAGCAGCCTTAGCATTGGTGAAAAACTGTTTTTT. Protein product: CASSLSIGEKLFF.

This chain links TRBV4-1 with TRBJ1-5; D gene unclear. Germline V gives CDR1 MGHRA, CDR2 YSYEKL. Deletions cut 0 bases from V and 7 bases from J, with 19 bases between. This CDR3 contains 17 residues. Written as DNA, the CDR3 is TGCGCCAGCAGCCAAGATCTTCGGGTGGCGACCGGCCAGCCCCAGCATTTT. As protein: CASSQDLRVATGQPQHF.

Here the CDR3 DNA reads TGTGCCAGTAGTAACTCAGGGGACGGAAATTCACCCCTCCACTTT. It yields the protein CASSNSGDGNSPLHF. The chain is built from TRBV19 and TRBJ1-6; D possibly corresponds to TRBD1 (6 bases). This CDR3 region has 15 residues. The ends were cut back, 4 bases at V and 7 bases at J, with 14 bases in the middle. Germline V gene data show CDR1 as LNHDA and CDR2 as SQIVND (reference sequence).

This clone was counted once. This chain uses TRBV29-1 with TRBJ2-5, with 9 bases lining up with TRBD2. Germline CDR1 and CDR2: SQVTM and ANQGSEA. The CDR3 covers 14 residues. Trimming cost V 3 bases and J 5 bases; bases outside gene matches: 7. CDR3 sequence reads: CSVDPGLAKETQYF. DNA for the CDR3: TGCAGCGTTGATCCGGGACTAGCAAAGGAGACCCAGTACTTC.

Worth noting for this clone: At one of its ends the junction is not consistent with the germline gene, which may arise from a read error. The chain employs TRBV29-1 and TRBJ1-6; D might be TRBD1 (6 bases). This CDR3 is built from 15 residues. Per the germline V gene, CDR1 is SQVTM and CDR2 is ANQGSEA. The CDR3 reads CSVKFRDTHNSPLHF. Written as DNA, the CDR3 is TGCAGCGTCAAATTCCGGGACACCCATAATTCCCCCCTCCACTTT.

The chain combines TRBV19 with TRBJ2-7, with D possibly being TRBD1 (5 bases). The CDR3 is 14 amino acids. Germline V gives CDR1 LNHDA, CDR2 SQIVND (reference sequence). The V end was cut by 3 bases, the J end by 3 bases, with 12 bases between. The CDR3 region has the DNA TGTGCCAGTAGTATCCTCCAGGGAAGCTACGAGCAGTACTTC. Its translation is CASSILQGSYEQYF. Looking up the rest from reference TRBV19 and TRBJ2-7 gives the full variable domain: DGGITQSPKYLFRKEGQNVTLSCEQNLNHDAMYWYRQDPGQGLRLIYYSQIVNDFQKGDIAEGYSVSREKKESFPLTVTSAQKNPTAFYLCASSILQGSYEQYFGPGTRLTVT.

This rearrangement joins TRBV6-1 to TRBJ2-7; 13 nucleotides align to TRBD2. J gave up 4 bases and V 7 bases, and 7 bases lay outside the gene matches. Germline CDR1 is MNHNS and CDR2 is SASEGT. This CDR3 is 15 amino acids long. The CDR3 DNA sequence: TGTGCCAGCACTCTCGGGACTAGCGGGACTTACGAGCAGTACTTC. Its protein is CASTLGTSGTYEQYF.